Detailed here is one T cell receptor (beta chain). Its antigen target is currently unknown. One end of the junction varies from germline; a read error may be responsible. This specimen belongs to a study of tumor-infiltrating lymphocytes in primary liver carcinoma (dated by TCRdb to about 2017). Regarding the study in general: Of the five patients, three men and two women aged 30 to 69 years, four had hepatocellular carcinoma and one had combined HCC and intrahepatic cholangiocarcinoma. The five patients had tumors staged T1-T3 N0M0, with maximum diameters ranging from roughly 4 to 10 cm. Across five regions of each liver tumor, along with adjacent normal tissue and blood, the study brought together TCRbeta repertoire sequencing, expression microarrays and whole-exome sequencing. To link TCRbeta repertoire diversity to the local molecular phenotype, the 20 to 25 tumor region samples were profiled with Agilent mRNA microarrays. Roughly 3.65 to 7.13 million productive TCRbeta reads were obtained per sample, and no significant difference in read depth was found between tissue types. Technical replicate repertoires showed high reproducibility, with mean shared-clone rates roughly 0.88 and correlation coefficients above 0.95. A total of some 35 specimens from 5 patients underwent TCRbeta repertoire sequencing, comprising about 25 tumor regions, 5 adjacent noncancerous liver tissues and 5 peripheral blood samples. Points the paper makes about the study in general: Because the samples were bulk and unsorted, CD4+ and CD8+ T cell repertoires could not be compared. The study included only five or six patients, and the authors note findings should be validated in a larger study. Only the TCR beta chain was sequenced, so true repertoire diversity is likely underestimated because unpaired alpha chains were not captured. Repertoire overlap was found to be higher between tumor regions (mean around 35%) than between tumor-adjacent (roughly 17%) or tumor-blood (about 14%) pairs, consistent with antigen-driven expansion. A significantly larger repertoire fraction was made up by the top 250 clones in tumors than in blood (p = 0.039). Just about 7.5-25% of top clones turned up in all five regions of a tumor, which suggests spatial heterogeneity among tumor-infiltrating T cells.

Without any cell sorting, total RNA and DNA were extracted together from approximately 22-30 mg of bulk tissue using the AllPrep DNA/RNA mini kit. Surgical resection was performed in China between 2015 and early 2016 on about 5 patients with histopathologically diagnosed primary liver carcinoma. At the time of sampling, the patients were treatment-naive and had chronic HBV infection. Each tumor was sampled at five spatially separated regions: the tumor centre plus the superior, inferior, left-lateral and right-lateral poles. More than 75% viable tumor cells were found by histology in every tumor sample. Fresh tumor and adjacent tissue pieces were bisected, with one half stored in RNAlater at -80 degrees C and the other half sent for histology. CDR1 is given as LGHNA and CDR2 as YSLEER, both from the germline V gene. Spanning cysteine to phenylalanine, the CDR3 consists of 13 amino acids. The kept DNA is CDR3 alone, 39 bases in frame from the first base.

TCRbeta-specific cDNA was reverse-transcribed from approximately 0.5 ug total RNA using a constant-region primer and ProtoScript II reverse transcriptase. Construction of the TCRbeta libraries relied on three nested rounds of multiplex PCR, following a slightly modified ARM-PCR procedure. The first two PCR rounds used multiplex TRBV1-TRBV30 forward primers with a Cbeta reverse primer, each for about 9 cycles. Sample barcodes and Illumina adapters were added in a final 25-cycle PCR with Deep VentR polymerase. Before sequencing, amplicons of 200-500 bp were gel-purified using a QIAquick gel extraction kit. The TCRbeta amplicons were sequenced with 250-bp paired-end reads on an Illumina HiSeq 2500. Concerning the study's data processing: To recover full CDR3 sequences, reads were quality-trimmed using Trimmomatic v0.33 and paired reads were then merged using FLASH v1.2.11. MiGEC v1.2.1b assigned V, D and J germline segments to the rearranged TCRbeta sequences. Clonotype statistics, along with Shannon-Wiener diversity indices, were calculated using VDJtools v1.0.0. To reduce sampling bias, subsequent analyses other than the diversity analysis used only the 250 most abundant clonotypes in each sample. The public sequencing data were trimmed at Q25 with fastp and processed into clonotypes with MiXCR by TCRdb, which kept only in-frame beta chains. Rows merge per CDR3 protein into single entries with the most common DNA and genes. TCRdb's processing, not the authors' own work, is the source of the V and J calls. This sample lists about 190,000 distinct CDR3 sequences; 70% to 90% were detected once. The top ten hold around 18% of the sample.

The chain joins TRBV4-3 to TRBJ2-7; too little of a D gene remains to name it. Input material: tumor tissue from primary liver carcinoma. This TCR derives from a man aged 40-49 years with primary liver carcinoma and hepatitis B virus infection. This receptor has the CDR3 CGRSQAVSYKQYF. In nucleotides, the sequence is TGCGGCAGGAGCCAAGCAGTTTCCTACAAGCAGTACTTC.